This paragraph reports one T cell receptor (beta chain). Its antigen is unknown. Germline assignment: CDR1 SEHNR and CDR2 FQNEAQ (reference sequence). The CDR3 runs 13 residues. The V end was cut by 9 bases, the J end by 0 bases, with 6 bases between. Profiling relied on immunoSEQ multiplex PCR, and the TCRdb table lists in-frame clones only, not all of them. The top ten hold about 0.62% of the sample, which has 50,000 to 75,000 clones, around nine tenths seen once. This record belongs to a study of OX40 agonist ivuxolimab in advanced cancers. Study overall: Ivuxolimab, which is an agonistic anti-OX40 (CD134) antibody, was administered to the patients. The study enrolled dose-escalation patients with hepatocellular carcinoma, melanoma, renal cell or head and neck cancer.

General study results and limits: Circulating CD4+ and CD8+ T cells showed clonal expansion by week 6 at 0.1 to 3.0 mg/kg.

The chain links TRBV7-9 to TRBJ2-6; D call uncertain. This specimen consisted of CD4+ or CD8+ T cells sorted from blood, obtained in a trial of the OX40 agonist ivuxolimab. The receptor was derived from an adult with an advanced solid tumor such as melanoma, head and neck, liver or kidney cancer. The CDR3: CASSGSGANVLTF. CDR3 coding DNA: TGTGCCAGTTCTGGCTCTGGGGCCAACGTCCTGACTTTC.